The 18 T cell receptor beta chains given below trace back to one sample, sequenced in a study of blood T cell repertoires in COVID-19. TCRdb keeps only in-frame clones here, not all; method: immunoSEQ multiplex PCR. The sample records under 100,000 clones, just under 85% being singletons. The specimen was peripheral blood. These TCRs come from a man at least 80 years old with active or convalescent COVID-19.

This clone was seen a single time. The chain recombines TRBV18 with TRBJ1-1, with a tentative D call TRBD1 (5 bases). V lost 4 bases, J lost 0 bases, and 12 bases lay in between. Germline V gene lookup returns CDR1 KGHSH and CDR2 LQKENI. CDR3 size: 15 residues. CDR3 protein: CASSQDMYVNTEAFF. CDR3 nucleotide sequence: TGTGCCAGCTCACAGGACATGTACGTGAACACTGAAGCTTTCTTT.

The V gene is TRBV2, the J gene TRBJ1-3, with unresolved D. CDR1 and CDR2 (germline): SNHLY, FYNNEI. The CDR3 loop spans 15 amino acids. V shed 3 bases and J shed 5 bases, with 14 bases lying between them. This CDR3 is CASSDGGWARNTIYF. The CDR3 DNA follows: TGTGCCAGCAGTGATGGAGGCTGGGCCCGAAACACCATATATTTT.

This rearrangement joins TRBV7-9 to TRBJ2-4; D perhaps matches TRBD1 (6 bases). V lost 1 base, J lost 0 bases, and 10 bases lay in between. Germline V CDR1 and CDR2: SEHNR, FQNEAQ (reference sequence). The CDR3 loop spans 16 amino acids. CDR3 loop: CASSLEQGIAKNIQYF. The CDR3 coding sequence is TGTGCCAGCAGCTTAGAGCAGGGGATAGCCAAAAACATTCAGTACTTC.

This clone was detected once. This sequence joins TRBV6-5 and TRBJ1-4; D may be TRBD1 (5 bases). The CDR3 contains 15 residues. Germline V gene lookup returns CDR1 MNHEY and CDR2 SVGAGI. V lost 1 base to trimming and J lost 3 bases, with 9 bases between them. The chain's CDR3 is CASSYLRQSNEKLFF. The CDR3 nucleotides read TGTGCCAGCAGTTACTTACGACAGTCTAATGAAAAACTGTTTTTT.

J is TRBJ2-1 and V is TRBV24-1; TRBD2 might be the D (8 bases). Trimming removed 1 base from V and 8 bases from J, with 29 bases in between. The CDR3 is 20 residues long. The germline V gene has CDR1 KGHDR and CDR2 SFDVKD. This CDR3 reads CATSDFAGGGGTAKSDEQFF. CDR3 sequence (DNA): TGTGCCACCAGTGATTTCGCGGGAGGTGGCGGGACAGCTAAAAGCGATGAGCAGTTCTTC.

This clone appeared a single time. This chain connects TRBV5-5 to TRBJ2-7; a weak D match, TRBD1 (6 bases). The CDR3 covers 13 residues. With 3 bases removed from V and 3 bases from J, the gap between germline ends came to 10 bases. CDR1 and CDR2 (germline): SGHKS, YYEKEE (reference sequence). In nucleotides, the CDR3 is TGTGCCAGCAGCTCCCAGGGGCTCTACGAGCAGTACGTC. Its protein is CASSSQGLYEQYV.

This chain's CDR3 is CASSEAWGRANTEAFF. The DNA of the CDR3 is TGTGCCAGCAGTGAAGCGTGGGGGAGGGCGAACACTGAAGCTTTCTTT. V and J are TRBV2 and TRBJ1-1; the D gene is possibly TRBD1 (5 bases). This CDR3 region has 16 residues. Trimming left V 0 bases short and J 1 base short, with 12 bases between. The germline V gene encodes CDR1 SNHLY and CDR2 FYNNEI.

This clone was seen more than once but under ten times. The genes are TRBV29-1 and TRBJ2-1; TRBD1 aligns across 10 bases. This CDR3 contains 14 residues. The V and J ends lost 6 bases and 8 bases, in that order; junction bases with no gene match: 10. The germline V gene encodes CDR1 SQVTM and CDR2 ANQGSEA. CDR3 loop: CSVDPPGQGYEQFF. The CDR3, as DNA: TGCAGCGTAGACCCCCCGGGACAGGGGTATGAGCAGTTCTTC.

In nucleotides, the CDR3 is TGTGCCAGCAGCGTAATGGACACTAAAAACATTCAGTACTTC. Protein: CASSVMDTKNIQYF. The chain is built from TRBV9 and TRBJ2-4, with a possible D match to TRBD1 (5 bases). Deletions cut 1 base from V and 4 bases from J, with 9 bases between. CDR1 is SGDLS and CDR2 is YYNGEE in the germline V gene. The CDR3 spans 14 residues.

This clone was detected only once. The J gene is TRBJ2-7, the V gene TRBV21-1; the table assigns TRBD1, which was not confirmed against the DNA. TRBV21-1 is designated a pseudogene. The CDR3 is made up of 13 amino acids. The CDR3 DNA reads as TGTGCCAGCCACTGGGGACAGGGATACGAGCAGTACGTC. This sequence encodes CASHWGQGYEQYV.

The V and J genes are TRBV27 and TRBJ1-5; D perhaps matches TRBD1 (6 bases). The V and J ends lost 5 bases and 3 bases respectively, with 11 bases between them. Germline V gene data show CDR1 as MNHEY and CDR2 as SMNVEV (reference sequence). This CDR3 is built from 14 residues. The CDR3 is CASSIGQSNQPQHF. The CDR3 DNA reads as TGTGCCAGCAGTATAGGACAGTCCAATCAGCCCCAGCATTTT.

The chain carries TRBV18 and TRBJ2-5, with TRBD2 as a possible D gene (6 bases). Trimming shortened V by 4 bases and J by 5 bases, and 14 bases separated the two germline ends. Germline CDR1 and CDR2: KGHSH and LQKENI. The CDR3 is 14 amino acids. For the CDR3, the DNA is TGTGCCAGCTCACAGGGGACGGCGGGGGAGACCCAGTACTTC. Translation gives CASSQGTAGETQYF.

For the CDR3, the DNA is TGTGCCAGCTCACCCCCTAGCGGAAGCTCCTACAATGAGCAGTTCTTC. Its protein product is CASSPPSGSSYNEQFF. The genes are TRBV18 and TRBJ2-1; 7 nucleotides agree with TRBD2. Unmatched junction bases numbered 5, after V lost 3 bases and J lost 0 bases. Germline loops: CDR1 KGHSH, CDR2 LQKENI. The CDR3 length is 16 residues.

This chain connects TRBV3-1 (or the pseudogene TRBV3-2) to TRBJ2-5; 8 bases align to TRBD2. This CDR3 comprises 17 residues. Germline V gives CDR1 LGHDT, CDR2 YNNKEL (reference sequence). The J segment lost 1 base and the V segment lost 3 bases, leaving 10 bases of the junction unmatched. The CDR3 region has the DNA TGTGCCAGCAGCCAGGGTATTCGCGGGGGGCCCCAAGAGACCCAGTACTTC. This encodes CASSQGIRGGPQETQYF.

This chain joins TRBV28 and TRBJ2-1; 16 nucleotides agree with TRBD2. Germline V gives CDR1 MDHEN, CDR2 SYDVKM. Trimming took 5 bases from V and 3 from J; bases not matched to a gene: 10. The CDR3 totals 19 residues. The CDR3 reads CASSLKGLAGGRSYNEQFF. The CDR3 region has the DNA TGTGCCAGCAGTCTCAAGGGACTAGCGGGGGGGCGTAGCTACAATGAGCAGTTCTTC.

V gene TRBV18 combines with J gene TRBJ1-5; TRBD1 matches at 7 bases. Germline V lookup: CDR1 KGHSH, CDR2 LQKENI. V trimming: 4 bases; J trimming: 5 bases; junction bases outside the gene matches: 5. This CDR3 is built from 14 residues. CDR3 sequence: CASSQTGVDQPQHF. In nucleotides, the CDR3 is TGTGCCAGCTCACAAACAGGGGTGGATCAGCCCCAGCATTTT.

The chain is built from TRBV6-4 and TRBJ2-7; D may be TRBD1 (6 bases). Trimming took off 3 bases at V and 3 bases at J, with 12 bases between the two ends. Germline loops: CDR1 MRHNA, CDR2 SNTAGT. The CDR3 has 14 amino acids. This CDR3 reads CASSETQGHYEQYV. The CDR3 nucleotides read TGTGCCAGCAGTGAGACCCAGGGACACTACGAGCAGTACGTC.

This clone was found once. The CDR3 protein is CASSSRASGTDTQYF. In nucleotides, the CDR3 is TGTGCCAGCAGCTCTAGAGCTAGCGGCACAGATACGCAGTATTTT. This chain uses TRBV11-1 with TRBJ2-3; D might be TRBD2 (6 bases). V lost 4 bases and J lost 1, with 12 bases in between. The CDR3 is 15 amino acids. Germline V CDR1 and CDR2: SGHAT, FQDESV (reference sequence).